Sequencing of this TCR beta chain was carried out in a study of cytomegalovirus exposure and HLA in healthy donors. Study-wide results and limits: Cytomegalovirus-associated TCR beta chains were listed, numbering around 150. Accounts indicate the classifier identified cytomegalovirus status with strong specificity and sensitivity. Rarity characterized most TCR sequences, yet some public TCRs appeared in many donors.

TCRdb's copy holds only in-frame clones and misses some; the assay was immunoSEQ multiplex PCR. The sample has some 170,000 clones; 89% are singletons. Germline CDR1 SGHRS, CDR2 YFSETQ. The V end lost 5 bases, the J end lost 5 bases, and 7 bases lay between the germline ends. The CDR3 consists of 11 residues. This clone is a singleton in its sample. Its cognate antigen is unknown. This sequence originates from a young man in good health and CMV-seropositive. The gene calls are TRBV5-1 and TRBJ2-5, with no clear D. Sequenced sample: PBMCs. CDR3 amino acids: CASRYRETQYF. In DNA, the CDR3 is TGCGCCAGCAGGTATCGGGAGACCCAGTACTTC.